The rows below give T cell receptor beta chains drawn from one sample of a study of T cells after yellow fever vaccination. TCRdb called the 5' RACE reads again in MiXCR, with one record for every CDR3 protein. Of nearly 350,000 distinct CDR3 sequences listed, less than 9.5% are singletons. Source: PBMCs, taken about 49 days after the first yellow fever vaccination. The receptor set was obtained from a man younger than 35 who received the YFV17D yellow fever vaccine. CDR3s include the opening cysteine and the closing phenylalanine or tryptophan. The D gene is left open where the match is weak.

d_call | cdr3_length | j_call | v_call | cdr3_aa
- | 12 | TRBJ1-2 | TRBV28 | CASGLWGYGYTF
- | 15 | TRBJ1-5 | TRBV19 | CASSRSQHSNQPQHF
- | 16 | TRBJ2-1 | TRBV5-4 | CASSTLAGADYNEQFF
- | 16 | TRBJ2-5 | TRBV27 | CASSPKDTSLLETQYF
- | 15 | TRBJ2-3 | TRBV5-4 | CASSHNGQPGRTQYF
- | 16 | TRBJ1-1 | TRBV12-3/TRBV12-4 | CASSLVPGELHTEAFF
- | 14 | TRBJ1-1 | TRBV7-2 | CASSSSWGNTEAFF
- | 16 | TRBJ2-2 | TRBV12-3/TRBV12-4 | CASGDPGHRNTGELFF
- | 17 | TRBJ1-5 | TRBV7-8 | CASSYGGIRDSNQPQHF
- | 13 | TRBJ2-5 | TRBV7-2 | CASSFREQETQYF
- | 16 | TRBJ1-6 | TRBV7-9 | CASSLGAVSGYSPLHF
TRBD2 | 14 | TRBJ2-5 | TRBV10-3 | CAIGTSGAQETQYF
- | 17 | TRBJ2-1 | TRBV3-1 | CASSQEGQGQRVNEQFF
TRBD2 | 18 | TRBJ2-3 | TRBV10-3 | CAISDASGGAGRTDTQYF
TRBD1 | 17 | TRBJ1-1 | TRBV7-2 | CASSWPPGQGTPTEAFF
- | 14 | TRBJ1-5 | TRBV7-2 | CASSFSQGGQPQHF
TRBD1 | 14 | TRBJ2-1 | TRBV7-2 | CASSMTGARYWEFF
TRBD1 | 16 | TRBJ2-2 | TRBV5-1 | CASSPGQGVNTGELFF
TRBD2 | 14 | TRBJ2-7 | TRBV5-1 | CASSLGAGEDEQYF
- | 21 | TRBJ2-2 | TRBV6-2/TRBV6-3 | CASRSGQWPRERDPNTGELFF
- | 14 | TRBJ2-3 | TRBV7-2 | CASSYLPHSDTQYF
- | 16 | TRBJ1-1 | TRBV11-2 | CASSLGQHSMNTEAFF
- | 14 | TRBJ1-1 | TRBV6-1 | CASRSPAGNTEAFF
TRBD1 | 15 | TRBJ1-1 | TRBV5-4 | CASTLGAPGGTEAFF
TRBD1 | 16 | TRBJ2-2 | TRBV6-5 | CASSSFGQGDTGELFF
- | 14 | TRBJ1-1 | TRBV9 | CASSVSSQNTEAFF
- | 14 | TRBJ2-3 | TRBV6-1 | CASTDSTSTDTQYF
- | 15 | TRBJ2-2 | TRBV30 | CAWSRTDGSVGELFF
TRBD1 | 14 | TRBJ2-5 | TRBV9 | CASSVRGQGETQYF
- | 15 | TRBJ2-5 | TRBV4-1 | CASSQVGGMGETQYF
TRBD1 | 13 | TRBJ1-4 | TRBV20-1 | CSARTGLGEKLFF
- | 15 | TRBJ2-2 | TRBV7-8 | CASSLVPFGTGELFF
- | 15 | TRBJ1-2 | TRBV6-5 | CASSYTAAGVKGYTF
- | 13 | TRBJ2-7 | TRBV4-1 | CASSQLRGSEQYF
- | 14 | TRBJ2-3 | TRBV10-3 | CAIWQGGRTDTQYF
- | 14 | TRBJ2-2 | TRBV5-1 | CASSLIDFAGELFF